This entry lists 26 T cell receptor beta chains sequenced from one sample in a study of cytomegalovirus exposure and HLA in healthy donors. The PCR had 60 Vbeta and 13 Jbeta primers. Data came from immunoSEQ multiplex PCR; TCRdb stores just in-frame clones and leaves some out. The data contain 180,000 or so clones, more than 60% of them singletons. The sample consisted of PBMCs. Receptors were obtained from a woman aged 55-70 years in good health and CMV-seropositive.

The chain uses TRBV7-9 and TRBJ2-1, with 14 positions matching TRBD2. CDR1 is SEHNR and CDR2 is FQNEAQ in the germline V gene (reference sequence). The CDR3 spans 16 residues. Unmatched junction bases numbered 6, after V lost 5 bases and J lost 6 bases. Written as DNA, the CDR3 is TGTGCCAGCAGCCTACCGGGACTAGCGGGGGTCAATGAGCAGTTCTTC. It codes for CASSLPGLAGVNEQFF.

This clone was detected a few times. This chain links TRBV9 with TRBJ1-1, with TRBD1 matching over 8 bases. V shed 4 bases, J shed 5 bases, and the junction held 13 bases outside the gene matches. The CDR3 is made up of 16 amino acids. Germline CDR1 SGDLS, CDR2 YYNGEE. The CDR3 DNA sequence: TGTGCCAGCAGCCCATTGCAGGGGGCGAGCGGAACTGAAGCTTTCTTT. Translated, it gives CASSPLQGASGTEAFF.

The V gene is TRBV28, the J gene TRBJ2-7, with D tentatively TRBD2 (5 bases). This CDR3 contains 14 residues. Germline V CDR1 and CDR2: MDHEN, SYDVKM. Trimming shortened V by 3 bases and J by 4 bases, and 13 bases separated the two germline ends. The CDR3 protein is CASSFRGRVYEQYF. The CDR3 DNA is TGTGCCAGCAGTTTCCGAGGGAGAGTGTACGAGCAGTACTTC.

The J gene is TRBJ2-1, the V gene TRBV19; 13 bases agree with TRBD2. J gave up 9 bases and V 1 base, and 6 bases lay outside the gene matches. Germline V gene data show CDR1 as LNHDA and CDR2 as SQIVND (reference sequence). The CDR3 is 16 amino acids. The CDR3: CASSIAGTSGTVEQFF. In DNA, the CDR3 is TGTGCCAGTAGTATAGCCGGGACTAGCGGGACTGTTGAGCAGTTCTTC.

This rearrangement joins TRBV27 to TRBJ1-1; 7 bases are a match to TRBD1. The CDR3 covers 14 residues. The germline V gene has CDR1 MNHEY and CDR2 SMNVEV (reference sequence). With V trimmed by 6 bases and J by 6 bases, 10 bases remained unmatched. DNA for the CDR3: TGTGCCAGCAGACCCAGGGGGATTGGCGCTGAAGCTTTCTTT. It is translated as CASRPRGIGAEAFF.

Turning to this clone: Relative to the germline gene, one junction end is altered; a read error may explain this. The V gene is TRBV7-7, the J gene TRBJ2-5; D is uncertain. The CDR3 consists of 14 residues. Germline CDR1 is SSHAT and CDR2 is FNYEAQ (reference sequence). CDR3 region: CASSLGNSGETQYF. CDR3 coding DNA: TGTGCTAGCAGCTTAGGGAATTCGGGAGAGACCCAGTACTTC.

The CDR3 DNA sequence: TGTGCCAGCTCACCCACGCCCCCCACCGGGACAGGGATTTACGAGCAGTACTTC. As protein: CASSPTPPTGTGIYEQYF. The chain carries TRBV18 and TRBJ2-7; 9 bases match TRBD1. The V and J ends lost 3 bases and 4 bases, in that order; junction bases with no gene match: 16. This CDR3 spans 18 amino acids. CDR1 is KGHSH and CDR2 is LQKENI in the germline V gene.

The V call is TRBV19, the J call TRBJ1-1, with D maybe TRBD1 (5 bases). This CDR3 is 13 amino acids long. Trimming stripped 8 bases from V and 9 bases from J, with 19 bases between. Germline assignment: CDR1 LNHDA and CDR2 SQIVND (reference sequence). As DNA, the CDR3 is TGTGCCAGTCTTTCCTCGACAGCGCGTAAAGCTTTCTTT. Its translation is CASLSSTARKAFF.

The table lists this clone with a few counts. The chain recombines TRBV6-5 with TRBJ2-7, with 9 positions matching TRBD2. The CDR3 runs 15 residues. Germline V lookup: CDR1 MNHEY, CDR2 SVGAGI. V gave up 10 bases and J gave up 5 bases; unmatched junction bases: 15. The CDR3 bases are TGTGCCACATATCATCCGGGACTAGCAGGGGACGAGCAGTACTTC. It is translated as CATYHPGLAGDEQYF.

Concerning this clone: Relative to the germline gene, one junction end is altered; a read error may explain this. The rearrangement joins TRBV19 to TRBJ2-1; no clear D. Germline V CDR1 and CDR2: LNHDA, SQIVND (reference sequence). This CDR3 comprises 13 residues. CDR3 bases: TGTGCTAGTAGTATAGAGTACGCCGGGGAGCAGTTCTTC. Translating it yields CASSIEYAGEQFF.

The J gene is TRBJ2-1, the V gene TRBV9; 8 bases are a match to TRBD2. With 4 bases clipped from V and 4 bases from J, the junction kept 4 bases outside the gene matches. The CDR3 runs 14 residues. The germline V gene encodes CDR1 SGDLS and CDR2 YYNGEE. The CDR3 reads CASSSLAGYNEQFF. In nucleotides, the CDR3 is TGTGCCAGCAGCTCTTTAGCGGGGTACAATGAGCAGTTCTTC.

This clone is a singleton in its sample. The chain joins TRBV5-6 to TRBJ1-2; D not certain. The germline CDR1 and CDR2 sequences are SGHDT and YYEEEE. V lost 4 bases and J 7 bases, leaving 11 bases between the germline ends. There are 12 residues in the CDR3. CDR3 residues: CASSLNEVGYTF. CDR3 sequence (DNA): TGTGCCAGCAGCCTAAACGAGGTTGGCTACACCTTC. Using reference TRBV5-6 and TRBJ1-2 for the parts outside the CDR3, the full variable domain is DAGVTQSPTHLIKTRGQQVTLRCSPKSGHDTVSWYQQALGQGPQFIFQYYEEEERQRGNFPDRFSGHQFPNYSSELNVNALLLGDSALYLCASSLNEVGYTFGSGTRLTVV.

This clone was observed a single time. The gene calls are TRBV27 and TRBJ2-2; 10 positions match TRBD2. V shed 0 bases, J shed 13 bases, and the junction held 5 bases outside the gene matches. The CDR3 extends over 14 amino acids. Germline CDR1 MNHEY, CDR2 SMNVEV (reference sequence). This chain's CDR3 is CASSLSTSGPGLFF. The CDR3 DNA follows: TGTGCCAGCAGTTTATCGACTAGCGGGCCGGGGCTGTTTTTT.

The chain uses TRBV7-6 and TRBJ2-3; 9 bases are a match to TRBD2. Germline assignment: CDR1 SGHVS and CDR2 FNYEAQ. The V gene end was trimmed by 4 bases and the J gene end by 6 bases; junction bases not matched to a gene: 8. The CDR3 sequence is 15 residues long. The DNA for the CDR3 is TGTGCCAGCAGCTCGGGTAGCGGGAGTCTCGATACGCAGTATTTT. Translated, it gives CASSSGSGSLDTQYF.

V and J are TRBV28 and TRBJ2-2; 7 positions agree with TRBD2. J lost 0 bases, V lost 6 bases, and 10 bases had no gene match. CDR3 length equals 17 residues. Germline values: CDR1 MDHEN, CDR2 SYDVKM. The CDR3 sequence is CASSLERGLANTGELFF. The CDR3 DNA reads TGTGCCAGCAGCCTAGAGCGAGGACTAGCGAACACCGGGGAGCTGTTTTTT. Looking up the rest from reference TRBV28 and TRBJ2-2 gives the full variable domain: DVKVTQSSRYLVKRTGEKVFLECVQDMDHENMFWYRQDPGLGLRLIYFSYDVKMKEKGDIPEGYSVSREKKERFSLILESASTNQTSMYLCASSLERGLANTGELFFGEGSRLTVL.

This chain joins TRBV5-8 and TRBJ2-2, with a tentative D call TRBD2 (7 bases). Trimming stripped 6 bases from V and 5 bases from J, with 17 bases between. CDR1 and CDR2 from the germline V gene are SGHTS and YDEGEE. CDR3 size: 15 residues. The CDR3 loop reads CASIPLGGRTGELFF. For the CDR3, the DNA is TGTGCCAGCATCCCGTTGGGGGGGCGGACCGGGGAGCTGTTTTTT.

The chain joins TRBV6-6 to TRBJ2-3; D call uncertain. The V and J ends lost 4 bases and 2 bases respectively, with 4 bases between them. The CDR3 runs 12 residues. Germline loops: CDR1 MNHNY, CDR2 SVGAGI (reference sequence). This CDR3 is CASSSYTDTQYF. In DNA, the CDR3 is TGTGCCAGCAGTTCCTACACAGATACGCAGTATTTT.

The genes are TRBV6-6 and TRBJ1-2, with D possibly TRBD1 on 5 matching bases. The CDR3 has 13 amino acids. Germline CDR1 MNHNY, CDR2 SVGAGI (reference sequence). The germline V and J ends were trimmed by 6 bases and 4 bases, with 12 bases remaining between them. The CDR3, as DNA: TGTGCCAGCAGCGCAGGGTTTGTCTATGGCTACACCTTC. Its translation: CASSAGFVYGYTF.

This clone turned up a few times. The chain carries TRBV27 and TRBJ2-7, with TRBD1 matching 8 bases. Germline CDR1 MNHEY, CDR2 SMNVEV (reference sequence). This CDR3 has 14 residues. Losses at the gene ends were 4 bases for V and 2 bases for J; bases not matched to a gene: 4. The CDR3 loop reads CASSYRTGPYEQYF. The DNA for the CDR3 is TGTGCCAGCAGTTACCGGACAGGGCCCTACGAGCAGTACTTC.

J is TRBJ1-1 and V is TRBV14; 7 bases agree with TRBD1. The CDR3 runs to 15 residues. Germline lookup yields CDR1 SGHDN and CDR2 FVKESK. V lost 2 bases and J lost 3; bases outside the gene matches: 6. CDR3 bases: TGTGCCAGCAGCCAAACAGGGGTGTGGGACACTGAAGCTTTCTTT. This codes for CASSQTGVWDTEAFF.

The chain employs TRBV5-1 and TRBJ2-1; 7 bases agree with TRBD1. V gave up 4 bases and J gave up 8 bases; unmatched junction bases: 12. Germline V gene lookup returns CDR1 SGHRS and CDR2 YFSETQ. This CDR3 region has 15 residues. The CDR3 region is CASSRPGQTNHEQFF. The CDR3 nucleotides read TGCGCCAGCAGCCGGCCGGGACAGACGAACCATGAGCAGTTCTTC.

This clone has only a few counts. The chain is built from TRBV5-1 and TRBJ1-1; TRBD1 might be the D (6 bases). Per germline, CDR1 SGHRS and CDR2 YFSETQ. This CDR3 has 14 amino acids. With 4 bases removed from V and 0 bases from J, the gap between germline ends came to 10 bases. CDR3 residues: CASSGGQLNTEAFF. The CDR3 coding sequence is TGCGCCAGCAGCGGGGGACAATTGAACACTGAAGCTTTCTTT. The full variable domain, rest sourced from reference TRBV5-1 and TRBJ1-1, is KAGVTQTPRYLIKTRGQQVTLSCSPISGHRSVSWYQQTPGQGLQFLFEYFSETQRNKGNFPGRFSGRQFSNSRSEMNVSTLELGDSALYLCASSGGQLNTEAFFGQGTRLTVV.

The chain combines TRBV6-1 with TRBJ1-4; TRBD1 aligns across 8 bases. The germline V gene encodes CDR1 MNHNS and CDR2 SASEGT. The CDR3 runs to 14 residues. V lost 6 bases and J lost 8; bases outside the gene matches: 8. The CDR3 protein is CASRVARGQEKLFF. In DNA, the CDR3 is TGTGCCAGCAGGGTTGCCAGGGGGCAAGAAAAACTGTTTTTT.

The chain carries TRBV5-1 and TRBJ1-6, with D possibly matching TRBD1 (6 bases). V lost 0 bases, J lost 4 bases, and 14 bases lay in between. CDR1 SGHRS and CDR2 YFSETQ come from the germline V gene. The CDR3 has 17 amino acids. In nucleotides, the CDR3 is TGCGCCAGCAGCTTGGAAGGTCTGGACAGTTATAATTCACCCCTCCACTTT. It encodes CASSLEGLDSYNSPLHF. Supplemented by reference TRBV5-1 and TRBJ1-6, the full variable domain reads KAGVTQTPRYLIKTRGQQVTLSCSPISGHRSVSWYQQTPGQGLQFLFEYFSETQRNKGNFPGRFSGRQFSNSRSEMNVSTLELGDSALYLCASSLEGLDSYNSPLHFGNGTRLTVT.

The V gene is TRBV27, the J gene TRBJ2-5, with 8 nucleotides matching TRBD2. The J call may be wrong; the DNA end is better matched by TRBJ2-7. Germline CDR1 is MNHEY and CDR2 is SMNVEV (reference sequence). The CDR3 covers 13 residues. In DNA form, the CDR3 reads TGTGCCAGCAGACTAGCGGCTTCCTACGAGCAGTACTTC. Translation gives CASRLAASYEQYF.

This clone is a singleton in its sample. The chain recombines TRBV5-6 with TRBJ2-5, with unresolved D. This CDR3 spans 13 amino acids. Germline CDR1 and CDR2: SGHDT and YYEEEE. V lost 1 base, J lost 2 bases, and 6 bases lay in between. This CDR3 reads CASSLLQQETQYF. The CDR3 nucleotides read TGTGCCAGCAGCTTGTTACAGCAAGAGACCCAGTACTTC.